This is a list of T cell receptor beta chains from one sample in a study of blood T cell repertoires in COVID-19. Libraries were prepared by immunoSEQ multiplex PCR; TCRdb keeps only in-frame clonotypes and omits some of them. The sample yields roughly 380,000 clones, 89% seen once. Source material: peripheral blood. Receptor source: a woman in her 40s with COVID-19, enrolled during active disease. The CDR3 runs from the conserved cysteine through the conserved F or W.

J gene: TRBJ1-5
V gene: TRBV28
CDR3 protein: CASSFWSRGNQPQHF

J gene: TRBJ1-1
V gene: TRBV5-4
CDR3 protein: CASSTRNTGEAFF

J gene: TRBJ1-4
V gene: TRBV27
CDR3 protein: CASSLYDRGGEKLFF

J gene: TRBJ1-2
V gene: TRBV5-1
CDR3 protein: CASSLVGGTHGYTF

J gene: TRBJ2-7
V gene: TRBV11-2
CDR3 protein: CASSPVDSSYEQYF

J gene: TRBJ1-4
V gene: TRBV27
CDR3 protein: CASSFSGRSNEKLFF

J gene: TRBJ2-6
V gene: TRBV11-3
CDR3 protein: CASSSGMSSGANVLTF

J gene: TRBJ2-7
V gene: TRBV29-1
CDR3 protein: CSVGWGGVTYEQYF

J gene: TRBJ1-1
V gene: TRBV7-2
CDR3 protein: CASSTNQGTEAFF

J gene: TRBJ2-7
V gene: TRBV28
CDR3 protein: CASSPFMPSGNFEQYF

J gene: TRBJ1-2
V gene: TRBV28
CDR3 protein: CASSRPGGYYGYTF

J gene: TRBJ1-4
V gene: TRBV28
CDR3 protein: CASTRRTGLNEKLFF

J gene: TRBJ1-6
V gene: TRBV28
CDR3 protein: CASSLTQGTGSPLHF

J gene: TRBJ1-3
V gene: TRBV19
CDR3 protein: CASQVGLGNTIYF

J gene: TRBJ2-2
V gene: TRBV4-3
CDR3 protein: CASGPGLVFGGELFF

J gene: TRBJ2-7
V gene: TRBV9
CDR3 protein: CASSVGGYSSSYEQYF

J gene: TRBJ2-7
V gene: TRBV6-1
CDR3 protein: CASSDVWGSSYEQYF

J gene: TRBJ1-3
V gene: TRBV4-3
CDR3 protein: CASSHGTHSSGNTIYF

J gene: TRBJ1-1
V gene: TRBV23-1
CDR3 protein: CASSLNPPRRFLYLNTEAFF

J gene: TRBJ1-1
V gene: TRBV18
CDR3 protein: CASSPGDRNTEAFF

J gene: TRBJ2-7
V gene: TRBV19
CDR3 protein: CASSITGLAGGISYEQYF

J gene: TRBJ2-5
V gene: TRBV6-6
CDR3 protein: CASSTVGTGVQGTQYF

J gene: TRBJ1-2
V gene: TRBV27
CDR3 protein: CASKERWEYGYTF

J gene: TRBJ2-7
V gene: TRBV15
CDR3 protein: CATSRDLGGQKHLSYEQYF

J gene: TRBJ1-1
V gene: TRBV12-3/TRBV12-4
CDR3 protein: CASSPYRGPEAFF

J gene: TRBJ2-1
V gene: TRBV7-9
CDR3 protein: CASSLARPGDIYNEQFF

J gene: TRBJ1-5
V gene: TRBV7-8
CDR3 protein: CASSFQGGSNQPQHF

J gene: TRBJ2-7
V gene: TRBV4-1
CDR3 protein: CASSPTKTYRRASYYEQYF

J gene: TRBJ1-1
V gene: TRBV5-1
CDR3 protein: CASSLALQVGTEAFF

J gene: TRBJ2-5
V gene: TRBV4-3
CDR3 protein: CASSQGSGETQYF

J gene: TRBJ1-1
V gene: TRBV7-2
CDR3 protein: CASSLDWGRANTEAFF

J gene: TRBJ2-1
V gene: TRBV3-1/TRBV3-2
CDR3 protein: CASTLAGVYNEQFF

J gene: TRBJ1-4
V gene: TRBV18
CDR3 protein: CASSRLKQDPTNEKLFF

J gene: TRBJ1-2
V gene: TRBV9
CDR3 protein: CASSVGTGGNYGYTF

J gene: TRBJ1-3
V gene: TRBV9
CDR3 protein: CASSVGVAGNTIYF

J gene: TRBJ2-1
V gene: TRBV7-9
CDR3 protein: CASSPSGVRAYNEQFF

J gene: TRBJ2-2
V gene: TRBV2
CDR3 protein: CASSGLSGGSGELFF

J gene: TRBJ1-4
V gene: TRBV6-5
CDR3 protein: CASSHQGANEKLFF

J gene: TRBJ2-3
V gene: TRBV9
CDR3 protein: CASSDGRAGDTQYF

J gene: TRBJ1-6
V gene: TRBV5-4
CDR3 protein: CASSARQVSRVSPLHF

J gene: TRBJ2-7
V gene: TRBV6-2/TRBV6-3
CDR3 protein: CASSYFSSYEQYF

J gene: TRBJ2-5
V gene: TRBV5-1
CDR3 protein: CASKFGLAEETQYF

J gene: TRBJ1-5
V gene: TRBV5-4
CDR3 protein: CASSLGSGNQPQHF

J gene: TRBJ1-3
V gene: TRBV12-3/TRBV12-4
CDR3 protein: CASSLQGNTIYF